A single sample gave rise to the 29 T cell receptor beta chains below, sequenced in a study of blood T cell repertoires in COVID-19. The repertoire was sequenced with immunoSEQ multiplex PCR; TCRdb's copy has only in-frame clones and lacks some. The table includes 130,000 to 150,000 clones, roughly 90% detected once. The specimen sequenced was PBMCs or T cells enriched from blood (not recorded which). The receptors come from a woman in her 30s with acute COVID-19.

CDR3 in amino acids: CSPARYNEQFF. In DNA, the CDR3 is TGCAGTCCTGCGCGGTACAATGAGCAGTTCTTC. This rearrangement joins TRBV20-1 to TRBJ2-1; D is undetermined. Germline CDR1 and CDR2: DFQATT and SNEGSKA (reference sequence). V was pared by 8 bases and J by 4 bases, with 9 bases between. The CDR3 spans 11 residues.

The gene calls are TRBV27 and TRBJ1-1; D uncertain. The ends were cut back, 2 bases at V and 6 bases at J, with 7 bases in the middle. This CDR3 spans 12 amino acids. From germline, CDR1 is MNHEY and CDR2 SMNVEV (reference sequence). The CDR3: CASSLPSPEAFF. CDR3 DNA: TGTGCCAGCAGTTTACCCTCTCCTGAAGCTTTCTTT.

The chain carries TRBV24-1 and TRBJ2-7, with 7 bases that match TRBD2. CDR1 and CDR2 (germline): KGHDR, SFDVKD. J lost 4 bases, V lost 5 bases, and 7 bases had no gene match. This CDR3 is 14 amino acids long. The CDR3 DNA sequence: TGTGCCACCAGTGCTGGGGGGGTGGTATACGAGCAGTACTTC. This sequence encodes CATSAGGVVYEQYF.

A single count supports this clone. The chain is built from TRBV6-1 and TRBJ1-1; D not resolved. The V and J ends lost 0 bases and 13 bases respectively, with 15 bases between them. This CDR3 contains 13 residues. Germline lookup yields CDR1 MNHNS and CDR2 SASEGT. CDR3 bases: TGTGCCAGCAGTGAAGCGCTCGTGACCCCAGGTTTCTTT. Translation: CASSEALVTPGFF.

V and J are TRBV11-3 and TRBJ2-2; 11 nucleotides line up with TRBD2. Germline CDR1 reads SGHNT; CDR2 reads YENEEA. J lost 3 bases, V lost 1 base, and 4 bases had no gene match. The CDR3 has 17 amino acids. The CDR3 DNA sequence: TGTGCCAGCAGCTTAGGTAGCGGGAGGGAACACACCGGGGAGCTGTTTTTT. This gives the protein CASSLGSGREHTGELFF.

The chain is built from TRBV5-4 and TRBJ2-7; D is unresolved. This CDR3 region has 14 residues. V was trimmed by 0 bases and J by 0 bases, leaving 7 bases between them. Germline CDR1 and CDR2: SGHNT and YYREEE (reference sequence). CDR3 bases: TGTGCCAGCAGCTTGGACTCCGACTCCTACGAGCAGTACTTC. Protein product: CASSLDSDSYEQYF.

Notes on this clone: Other DNA sequences of this sample code for an identical CDR3. V gene TRBV27 combines with J gene TRBJ1-5; 7 bases are a match to TRBD1. The CDR3 totals 14 residues. The V segment lost 2 bases and the J segment 7 bases; nucleotides outside the gene matches: 5. Germline CDR1 reads MNHEY; CDR2 reads SMNVEV (reference sequence). The DNA for the CDR3 is TGTGCCAGCAGTTTACGACAGGGTAACCAGCCCCAGCATTTT. Translation: CASSLRQGNQPQHF.

V is TRBV7-9 and J is TRBJ2-7; D is possibly TRBD1 (6 bases). The CDR3 has 14 residues. Germline V gene lookup returns CDR1 SEHNR and CDR2 FQNEAQ (reference sequence). Trimming removed 2 bases at V and 1 base at J, with 9 bases between. The CDR3 region is CASSLSQGSYEQYF. In DNA, the CDR3 is TGTGCCAGCAGCTTAAGTCAGGGGTCCTACGAGCAGTACTTC.

V is TRBV24-1 and J is TRBJ2-4; perhaps TRBD1 as D (5 bases). Trimming took off 6 bases at V and 5 bases at J, with 13 bases between the two ends. The CDR3 is made up of 14 amino acids. CDR1 and CDR2 (germline): KGHDR, SFDVKD. CDR3 amino acids: CATSQGASENIQYF. Here the CDR3 DNA reads TGTGCCACCAGTCAAGGGGCGAGTGAAAACATTCAGTACTTC.

This rearrangement joins TRBV28 to TRBJ2-7; 7 nucleotides agree with TRBD2. Losses at the gene ends were 3 bases for V and 2 bases for J; bases not matched to a gene: 13. CDR3 size: 17 residues. Germline V CDR1 and CDR2: MDHEN, SYDVKM. The CDR3 DNA follows: TGTGCCAGCAGTTTGGCCCCCAGGGACTATTTTACCTACGAGCAGTACTTC. This sequence encodes CASSLAPRDYFTYEQYF. Full variable domain (rest looked up from reference TRBV28 and TRBJ2-7): DVKVTQSSRYLVKRTGEKVFLECVQDMDHENMFWYRQDPGLGLRLIYFSYDVKMKEKGDIPEGYSVSREKKERFSLILESASTNQTSMYLCASSLAPRDYFTYEQYFGPGTRLTVT.

The V call is TRBV30, the J call TRBJ1-4, with 7 bases lining up with TRBD1. Per the germline V gene, CDR1 is GTSNPN and CDR2 is SVGIG (reference sequence). This CDR3 has 16 residues. V shed 2 bases and J 5 bases; nucleotides not matched to a gene: 11. DNA for the CDR3: TGTGCCTGGAGTAGGATCCCACCGGGACAGAATGAAAAACTGTTTTTT. This translates into CAWSRIPPGQNEKLFF.

The rearrangement links TRBV24-1 to TRBJ1-2, with D possibly matching TRBD1 (5 bases). The CDR3 has 13 amino acids. CDR1 is KGHDR and CDR2 is SFDVKD in the germline V gene. The V and J ends lost 11 bases and 5 bases respectively, with 17 bases between them. CDR3 DNA sequence: TGTGCCATCAGACAGTACTTAATTTATGGCTACACCTTC. It specifies CAIRQYLIYGYTF.

The chain carries TRBV11-3 and TRBJ1-1, with 9 bases matching TRBD1. The CDR3 has 13 amino acids. V lost 4 bases, J lost 5 bases, and 2 bases stayed unmatched. Germline CDR1 and CDR2: SGHNT and YENEEA. CDR3 bases: TGTGCCAGCAGCTGGGACAGGGAGACTGAAGCTTTCTTT. The encoded protein is CASSWDRETEAFF.

This clone was seen once. The rearrangement uses TRBV28 and TRBJ2-3, with D possibly being TRBD2 (5 bases). CDR1 is MDHEN and CDR2 is SYDVKM in the germline V gene. Trimming cost V 8 bases and J 1 base, with 10 bases left between them. This CDR3 is 13 amino acids long. CDR3 sequence (DNA): TGTGCCAGCTTCCCCGGGGGCACAGATACGCAGTATTTT. It is translated as CASFPGGTDTQYF.

This clone showed up just a few times. The chain uses TRBV5-1 and TRBJ1-3; D remains ambiguous. V shed 2 bases and J shed 0 bases, with 6 bases lying between them. The CDR3 contains 14 residues. CDR1 is SGHRS, CDR2 YFSETQ, per germline. The CDR3 nucleotides are TGCGCCAGCAGCTTATCCTTCTCTGGAAACACCATATATTTT. Translating gives CASSLSFSGNTIYF. The variable domain in full, with the rest retrieved from reference TRBV5-1 and TRBJ1-3, is KAGVTQTPRYLIKTRGQQVTLSCSPISGHRSVSWYQQTPGQGLQFLFEYFSETQRNKGNFPGRFSGRQFSNSRSEMNVSTLELGDSALYLCASSLSFSGNTIYFGEGSWLTVV.

The genes are TRBV7-3 and TRBJ2-3; TRBD2 is a possible D gene (6 bases). CDR1 SGHTA and CDR2 FQGTGA come from the germline V gene. This CDR3 contains 16 residues. Trimming removed 4 bases at V and 0 bases at J, with 14 bases between. The CDR3 sequence is CASSSELGTSTDTQYF. CDR3 DNA: TGTGCCAGCAGCTCCGAACTAGGGACTAGCACAGATACGCAGTATTTT.

The chain couples TRBV30 to TRBJ2-7, with 9 positions matching TRBD2. The CDR3 runs 17 residues. Looked up from germline, CDR1 is GTSNPN and CDR2 is SVGIG (reference sequence). Losses at the gene ends were 1 base for V and 2 bases for J; bases not matched to a gene: 12. In nucleotides, the CDR3 is TGTGCCTGGAGTGGCCGGGGGGGACTAGCCTTAACCTACGAGCAGTACTTC. The encoded protein is CAWSGRGGLALTYEQYF. Full variable domain (outside the CDR3, taken from reference TRBV30 and TRBJ2-7): SQTIHQWPATLVQPVGSPLSLECTVEGTSNPNLYWYRQAAGRGLQLLFYSVGIGQISSEVPQNLSASRPQDRQFILSSKKLLLSDSGFYLCAWSGRGGLALTYEQYFGPGTRLTVT.

V is TRBV7-8 and J is TRBJ2-5; TRBD2 matches at 9 bases. Trimming cost V 5 bases and J 5 bases; bases outside gene matches: 12. Germline V gene lookup returns CDR1 SGHVS and CDR2 FQNEAQ. This CDR3 has 16 amino acids. CDR3 residues: CASSPRLAGMSETQYF. In DNA, the CDR3 is TGTGCCAGCAGCCCACGGCTAGCGGGAATGTCGGAGACCCAGTACTTC.

The V gene is TRBV30, the J gene TRBJ2-5; 8 bases are a match to TRBD2. CDR1 and CDR2 from the germline V gene are GTSNPN and SVGIG (reference sequence). The junction had 5 bases not matched to a gene; V was cut back by 2 bases and J by 3 bases. This CDR3 contains 14 residues. The CDR3 DNA sequence: TGTGCCTGGAGTATGGGACTAGGTGAAGAGACCCAGTACTTC. Translated, it gives CAWSMGLGEETQYF.

The J gene is TRBJ2-6, the V gene TRBV7-9, with a tentative D call TRBD1 (6 bases). From germline, CDR1 is SEHNR and CDR2 FQNEAQ (reference sequence). Deletions cut 1 base from V and 1 base from J, with 11 bases between. CDR3 length: 17 amino acids. The CDR3 DNA reads TGTGCCAGCAGCTTAGTAGCTAGGGGGTCTGGGGCCAACGTCCTGACTTTC. This encodes CASSLVARGSGANVLTF.

The chain combines TRBV12-3 or TRBV12-4 with TRBJ2-2; D is undetermined. Trimming cost V 3 bases and J 7 bases, with 3 bases left between them. The CDR3 contains 11 residues. The chain's CDR3 is CASSFYGELFF. The DNA of the CDR3 is TGTGCCAGCAGTTTCTACGGGGAGCTGTTTTTT.

The chain links TRBV7-8 to TRBJ2-1; 7 positions agree with TRBD2. The germline gives CDR1 SGHVS, CDR2 FQNEAQ. The CDR3 consists of 16 residues. The ends lost 6 bases at V and 10 bases at J; junction bases unmatched: 18. The CDR3 here is CASSQSPGEGGREQFF. The CDR3 DNA is TGTGCCAGCAGTCAAAGCCCGGGGGAGGGCGGTCGCGAGCAGTTCTTC.

Written as DNA, the CDR3 is TGTGCCAGCAGTTACTCAGGGACAGGTGCCTCACCCCTCCACTTT. It yields the protein CASSYSGTGASPLHF. The chain couples TRBV6-6 to TRBJ1-6, with 8 bases matching TRBD1. The CDR3 runs 15 residues. V lost 0 bases, J lost 10 bases, and 5 bases stayed unmatched. Germline CDR1 is MNHNY and CDR2 is SVGAGI (reference sequence).

Written as DNA, the CDR3 is TGTGCCACCAGTGAAACAGGGATGAACACTGAAGCTTTCTTT. This codes for CATSETGMNTEAFF. The gene calls are TRBV24-1 and TRBJ1-1, with D tentatively TRBD1 (6 bases). CDR1 is KGHDR and CDR2 is SFDVKD in the germline V gene. The CDR3 spans 14 residues. Trimming took 4 bases from V and 0 from J, leaving 8 bases between them.

The chain joins TRBV27 to TRBJ2-3, with 7 bases fitting TRBD1. V shed 6 bases, J shed 2 bases, and the junction held 8 bases outside the gene matches. CDR1 is MNHEY, CDR2 SMNVEV, per germline (reference sequence). The CDR3 consists of 15 residues. CDR3 amino acids: CASRRRGTATDTQYF. The DNA for the CDR3 is TGTGCCAGCAGGCGGAGAGGGACAGCCACAGATACGCAGTATTTT.

V usage is TRBV7-2 and J usage is TRBJ2-3, with 7 bases fitting TRBD1. CDR1 is SGHTA, CDR2 FQGNSA, per germline. This CDR3 spans 13 amino acids. The V segment lost 5 bases and the J segment 8 bases; nucleotides outside the gene matches: 7. This chain's CDR3 is CASSLGQAGTQYF. DNA for the CDR3: TGTGCCAGCAGCCTCGGACAGGCGGGTACGCAGTATTTT.

This chain joins TRBV2 and TRBJ1-5; 10 nucleotides agree with TRBD1. From germline, CDR1 is SNHLY and CDR2 FYNNEI. This CDR3 has 14 amino acids. V trimming: 6 bases; J trimming: 2 bases; junction bases outside the gene matches: 1. The DNA of the CDR3 is TGTGCCAGCAGCGGACAGGGGGGCAATCAGCCCCAGCATTTT. It is translated as CASSGQGGNQPQHF.

V gene TRBV7-2 combines with J gene TRBJ2-5; TRBD2 matches 9 bases. Germline loops: CDR1 SGHTA, CDR2 FQGNSA. The CDR3 length is 15 residues. The V and J ends lost 1 base and 6 bases, in that order; junction bases with no gene match: 6. Here the CDR3 DNA reads TGTGCCAGCAGCTTAGAGGGGACTAGCATGAAGACCCAGTACTTC. Translation gives CASSLEGTSMKTQYF.

The chain employs TRBV3-1 (or the pseudogene TRBV3-2) and TRBJ2-3; 7 bases are a match to TRBD2. V lost 4 bases to trimming and J lost 2 bases; unmatched junction nucleotides: 21. This CDR3 is 20 amino acids long. The germline V gene has CDR1 LGHDT and CDR2 YNNKEL (reference sequence). Written as DNA, the CDR3 is TGTGCCAGCAGCCTCCTCCAGACCCGAGCGGGACGCGGTCACACAGATACGCAGTATTTT. Translated: CASSLLQTRAGRGHTDTQYF.